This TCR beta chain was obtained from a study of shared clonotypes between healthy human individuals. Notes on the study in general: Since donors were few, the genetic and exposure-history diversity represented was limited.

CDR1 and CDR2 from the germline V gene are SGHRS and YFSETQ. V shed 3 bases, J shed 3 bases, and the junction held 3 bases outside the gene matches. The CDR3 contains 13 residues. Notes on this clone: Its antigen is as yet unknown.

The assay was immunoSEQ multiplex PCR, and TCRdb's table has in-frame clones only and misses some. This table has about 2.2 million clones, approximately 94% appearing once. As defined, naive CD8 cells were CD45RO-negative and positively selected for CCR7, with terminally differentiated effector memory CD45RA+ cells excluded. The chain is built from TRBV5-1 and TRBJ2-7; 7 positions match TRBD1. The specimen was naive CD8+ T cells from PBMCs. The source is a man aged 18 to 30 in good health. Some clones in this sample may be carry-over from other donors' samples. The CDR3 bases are TGCGCCAGCAGCTACACAGGGGACTACGAGCAGTACTTC. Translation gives CASSYTGDYEQYF.